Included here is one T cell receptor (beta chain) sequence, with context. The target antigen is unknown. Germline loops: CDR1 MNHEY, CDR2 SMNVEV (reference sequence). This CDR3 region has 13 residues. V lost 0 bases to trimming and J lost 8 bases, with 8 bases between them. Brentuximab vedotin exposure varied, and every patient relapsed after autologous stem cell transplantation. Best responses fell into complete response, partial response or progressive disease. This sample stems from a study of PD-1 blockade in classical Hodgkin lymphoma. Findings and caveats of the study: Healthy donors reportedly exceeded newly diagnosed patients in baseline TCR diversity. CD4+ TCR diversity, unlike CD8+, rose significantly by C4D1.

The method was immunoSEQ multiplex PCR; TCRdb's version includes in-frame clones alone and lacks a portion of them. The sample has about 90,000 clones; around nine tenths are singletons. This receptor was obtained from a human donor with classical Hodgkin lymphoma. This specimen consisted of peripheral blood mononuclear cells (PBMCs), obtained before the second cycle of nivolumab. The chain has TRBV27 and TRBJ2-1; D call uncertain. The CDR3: CASSLSKFYEQFF. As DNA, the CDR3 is TGTGCCAGCAGTTTATCGAAGTTTTATGAGCAGTTCTTC.